This TCR beta chain appears in the sequencing data of a study of shared clonotypes between healthy human individuals. General study results and limits: Estimated richness was generally greater in naive than memory subsets. Large sequencing depth failed to make sorted-subset sequencing complete, rarefaction showed.

As concerns this clone: Its specificity is unknown.

CDR3 length: 14 residues. V was shortened by 3 bases and J by 7 bases, with 15 bases between the two germline ends. Germline V lookup: CDR1 LNHDA, CDR2 SQIVND (reference sequence). Deep level was the assay's run setting. The repertoire was sequenced with immunoSEQ multiplex PCR; TCRdb's copy has only in-frame clones and lacks some. The sample has more than 400,000 clones; around 96% are singletons. The receptor was isolated from a woman aged 25 to 39 in good health. The sample was naive CD4+ T cells sorted from blood. Indicated subset: CD45RA+ positively selected. The chain employs TRBV19 and TRBJ1-1; D call uncertain. The DNA of the CDR3 is TGTGCCAGTAGTATGCGCGGGTGGGATGATGAAGCTTTCTTT. Amino acids: CASSMRGWDDEAFF.